This T cell receptor (beta chain) was identified during a study of OX40 agonist ivuxolimab in advanced cancers. Study summary: As their treatment, patients were administered ivuxolimab, an agonistic anti-OX40 (CD134) antibody. Each patient was given ivuxolimab into a vein every 2 weeks, at 0.01 to 10 mg/kg. At approximately 80% male, the cohort had a mean age of 60 years, ranging from roughly 20 to 90.

Profiling relied on immunoSEQ multiplex PCR, and the TCRdb table lists in-frame clones only, not all of them. The sample yields some 20,000 clones, less than 85% seen once. Excluded were patients having autoimmune disease history or systemic immunosuppression. The CDR3 sequence is 13 residues long. Per germline, CDR1 MNHEY and CDR2 SMNVEV (reference sequence). Deletions cut 1 base from V and 2 bases from J, with 5 bases between. The material was CD4+ or CD8+ T cells sorted from blood, obtained in a trial of the OX40 agonist ivuxolimab. The chain links TRBV27 to TRBJ2-5; D is unclear. The TCR comes from an adult with an advanced solid tumor such as melanoma, head and neck, liver or kidney cancer. CDR3 DNA sequence: TGTGCCAGCAGTTTATGGGGACAAGAGACCCAGTACTTC. The encoded protein is CASSLWGQETQYF.